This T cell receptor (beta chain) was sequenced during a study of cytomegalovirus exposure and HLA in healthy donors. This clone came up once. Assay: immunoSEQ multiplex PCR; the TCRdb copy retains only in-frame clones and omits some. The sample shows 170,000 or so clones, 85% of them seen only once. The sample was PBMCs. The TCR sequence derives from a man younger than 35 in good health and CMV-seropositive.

CDR3 amino acids: CASSYTGEEAFF. In DNA form, the CDR3 reads TGTGCCAGCAGTTACACAGGGGAGGAAGCTTTCTTT. The chain uses TRBV6-5 and TRBJ1-1; 7 positions match TRBD1. Germline CDR1 reads MNHEY; CDR2 reads SVGAGI. The J segment lost 8 bases and the V segment lost 2 bases, leaving 2 bases of the junction unmatched. The CDR3 is made up of 12 amino acids.